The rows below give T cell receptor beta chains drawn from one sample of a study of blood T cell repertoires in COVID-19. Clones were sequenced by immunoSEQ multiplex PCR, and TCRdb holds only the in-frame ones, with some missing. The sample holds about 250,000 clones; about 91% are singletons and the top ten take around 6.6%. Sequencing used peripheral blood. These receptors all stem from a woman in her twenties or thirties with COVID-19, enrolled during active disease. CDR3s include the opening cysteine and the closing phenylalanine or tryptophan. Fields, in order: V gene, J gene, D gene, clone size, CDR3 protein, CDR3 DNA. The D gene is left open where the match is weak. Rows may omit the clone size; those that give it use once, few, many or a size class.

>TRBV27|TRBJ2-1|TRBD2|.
CASSFGGRNYNEQFF
TGTGCCAGCAGTTTCGGCGGGAGGAACTACAATGAGCAGTTCTTC
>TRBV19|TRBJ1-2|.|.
CASSIFDGYTF
TGTGCCAGTAGTATCTTTGATGGCTACACCTTC
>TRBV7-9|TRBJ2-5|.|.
CASSLARGWDDTQYF
TGTGCCAGCAGCTTAGCAAGGGGCTGGGATGACACCCAGTACTTC
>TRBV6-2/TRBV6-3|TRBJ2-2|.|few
CASTPTWGQPNALNTGELFF
TGTGCCAGCACCCCTACCTGGGGCCAGCCCAACGCCTTGAACACCGGGGAGCTGTTTTTT
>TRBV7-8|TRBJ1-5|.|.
CASSLVSGYSNQPQHF
TGTGCCAGCAGCTTAGTCTCAGGGTATAGCAATCAGCCCCAGCATTTT
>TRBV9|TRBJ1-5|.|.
CASSVGGLSNQPQHF
TGTGCCAGCAGCGTAGGAGGGTTGAGCAATCAGCCCCAGCATTTT
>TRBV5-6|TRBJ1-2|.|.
CASSLAGQLGGYTF
TGTGCCAGCAGCTTGGCCGGACAGCTCGGCGGCTACACCTTC
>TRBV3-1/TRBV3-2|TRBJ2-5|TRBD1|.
CASSQATGQGAETQYF
TGTGCCAGCAGCCAAGCGACCGGACAGGGGGCCGAGACCCAGTACTTC
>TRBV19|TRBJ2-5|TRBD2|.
CASSLHREAVTQYF
TGTGCCAGTAGTCTCCACCGGGAGGCGGTGACCCAGTACTTC
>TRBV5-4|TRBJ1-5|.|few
CASRAGSGNQPQHF
TGTGCCAGTAGAGCGGGGTCGGGCAATCAGCCCCAGCATTTT
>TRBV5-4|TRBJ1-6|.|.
CASSPNRDTYSPLHF
TGTGCCAGCAGCCCGAACAGGGATACTTATTCACCCCTCCACTTT
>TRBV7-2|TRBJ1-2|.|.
CASRQGFDYGYTF
TGTGCCAGCAGGCAGGGGTTTGACTATGGCTACACCTTC
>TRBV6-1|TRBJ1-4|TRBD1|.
CASSDPDRGNEKLFF
TGTGCCAGCAGTGACCCGGACAGGGGGAATGAAAAACTGTTTTTT
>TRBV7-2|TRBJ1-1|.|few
CASSPLSSVNTEAFF
TGTGCCAGCAGCCCCCTATCGAGTGTCAACACTGAAGCTTTCTTT
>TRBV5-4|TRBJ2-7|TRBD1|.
CASSSERTGYEQYF
TGTGCCAGCAGCTCAGAGAGGACAGGATACGAGCAGTACTTC
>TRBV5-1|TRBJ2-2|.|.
CASSLGLRRELFF
TGCGCCAGCAGCTTGGGTCTTCGTAGGGAGCTGTTTTTT
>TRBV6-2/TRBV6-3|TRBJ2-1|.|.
CASSSGTGRLAGQFF
TGTGCCAGCAGTTCCGGGACAGGGAGGCTAGCGGGTCAGTTCTTC
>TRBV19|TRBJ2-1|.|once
CASSIGGFYFSYNEQFF
TGTGCCAGTAGTATAGGCGGATTCTATTTCTCCTACAATGAGCAGTTCTTC
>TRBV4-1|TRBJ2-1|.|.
CASSQAGWSYNEQFF
TGCGCCAGCAGCCAAGCAGGGTGGTCCTACAATGAGCAGTTCTTC
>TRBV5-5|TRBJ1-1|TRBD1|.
CASSLGTQGWTEAFF
TGTGCCAGCAGCTTGGGTACACAGGGGTGGACTGAAGCTTTCTTT
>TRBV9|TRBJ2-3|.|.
CASSVDGGTDTQYF
TGTGCCAGCAGCGTAGACGGGGGAACAGATACGCAGTATTTT
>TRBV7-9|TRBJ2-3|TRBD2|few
CASSGGDRGLLLTDTQYF
TGTGCCAGCAGCGGGGGGGACCGGGGCCTGCTCCTCACAGATACGCAGTATTTT
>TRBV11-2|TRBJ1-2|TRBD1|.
CASSSLGQGLYGYTF
TGTGCCAGCAGCTCCCTCGGACAGGGACTCTATGGCTACACCTTC
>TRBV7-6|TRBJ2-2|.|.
CASSGLMSESGGELFF
TGTGCCAGCAGCGGCCTGATGTCGGAATCGGGCGGGGAGCTGTTTTTT
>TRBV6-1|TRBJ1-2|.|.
CASSYEGDPRGYTF
TGTGCCAGCAGTTATGAGGGAGACCCTAGGGGCTACACCTTC
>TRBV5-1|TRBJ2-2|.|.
CASSLAGHTQGTGELFF
TGCGCCAGCAGCTTGGCAGGGCACACCCAGGGCACCGGGGAGCTGTTTTTT
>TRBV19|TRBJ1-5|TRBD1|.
CASSAETGNQPQHF
TGTGCCAGTAGTGCGGAGACAGGGAATCAGCCCCAGCATTTT
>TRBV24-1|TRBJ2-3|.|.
CATSDPRLATDTQYF
TGTGCCACCAGTGACCCCAGGCTTGCCACAGATACGCAGTATTTT
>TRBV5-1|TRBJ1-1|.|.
CASSLARQGNTEAFF
TGCGCCAGCAGCTTGGCCAGGCAAGGGAACACTGAAGCTTTCTTT
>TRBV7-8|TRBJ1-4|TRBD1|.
CASSPRQGAGNEKLFF
TGTGCCAGCAGCCCTAGACAGGGGGCTGGTAATGAAAAACTGTTTTTT
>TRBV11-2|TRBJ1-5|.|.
CASSPQGFNQPQHF
TGTGCCAGCAGCCCGCAGGGATTCAATCAGCCCCAGCATTTT
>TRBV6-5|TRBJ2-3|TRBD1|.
CASSQDRGVGDTQYF
TGTGCCAGCAGTCAGGACAGGGGCGTCGGAGATACGCAGTATTTT
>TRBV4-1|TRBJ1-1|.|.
CASSQGGNTEAFF
TGCGCCAGCAGCCAAGGAGGGAACACTGAAGCTTTCTTT
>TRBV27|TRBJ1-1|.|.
CASSSGGSTEAFF
TGTGCCAGCAGCTCCGGGGGAAGCACTGAAGCTTTCTTT
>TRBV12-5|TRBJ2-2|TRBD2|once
CASGWTSGGDTGELFF
TGTGCTAGTGGTTGGACTAGCGGGGGGGACACCGGGGAGCTGTTTTTT
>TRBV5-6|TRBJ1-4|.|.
CASSWGEGRKLFF
TGTGCCAGCAGCTGGGGGGAGGGCAGGAAACTGTTTTTT
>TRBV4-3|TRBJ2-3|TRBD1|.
CASSQDGGQGATDTQYF
TGCGCCAGCAGCCAAGATGGGGGACAGGGGGCGACAGATACGCAGTATTTT
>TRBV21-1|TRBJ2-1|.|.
CASSKVPSGSSGEQFF
TGTGCCAGCAGCAAAGTCCCTAGCGGGAGTTCGGGAGAGCAGTTCTTC
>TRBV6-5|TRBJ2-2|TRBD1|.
CASSIGTGLTGELFF
TGTGCCAGCAGCATAGGGACAGGACTCACCGGGGAGCTGTTTTTT
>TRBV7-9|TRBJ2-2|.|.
CASSPPGQGNTGELFF
TGTGCCAGCAGCCCTCCCGGGCAGGGAAACACCGGGGAGCTGTTTTTT